A selection of T cell receptor delta chains follows, all from one sample in a study of Vδ1+ human thymocytes. TCRdb used CATT to re-call clones from the multiplex PCR reads. This table has over 65,000 delta-chain clones, around 35% appearing once. The sequencing input was Vdelta1+ gamma-delta thymocytes from the thymus. All receptors come from a boy in the first two years of life who had congenital heart surgery. CDR3s include the opening cysteine and the closing phenylalanine or tryptophan. The order of the fields is clone size, V gene, CDR3 protein. Clone size appears in some rows only: once, few, many, or a class for an expanded clone.

>-|TRDV1
CALGELPLLHRTGVTDKLIF
>few|TRDV1
CALGRRRGGYTDKLIF
>-|TRDV1
CALGEIRPSYGLGDTKGADKLIF
>few|TRDV2
CACETSSRDTRQMFF
>few|TRDV2
CACDLPYGLGVYTADKLIF
>-|TRDV1
CALGEQTHNIISDKLIF
>-|TRDV1
CALGVPGGWLPGVLGVTYTDKLIF
>few|TRDV1
CALGVPPVWDLLSGGFGTDKLIF
>-|TRDV1
CALGERCGIRTGGVKLIF
>-|TRDV2
CATFKTTKLIF
>-|TRDV1
CALGELRPLPLLLGDHTDKLIF
>few|TRDV1
CALGELPFWGIRPAPPAGSTDKLIF
>few|TRDV1
CALGEPRSGVNKLIF
>-|TRDV1
CALGEDPTSLSSTRDELIF
>-|TRDV1
CALGEPLLGDTGTDKLIF
>few|TRDV1
CAGGYAGWTDKLIF
>-|TRDV2
CATAPPSLIF
>-|TRDV1
CALGELKPLCADKLIF
>-|TRDV1
CALGLSGGYWVTDKLIF
>-|TRDV1
CALGDRRLGMGNKLIF
>few|TRDV1
CALGEPRIRNTDKLIF
>few|TRDV1
CALGEQAFSTGGPSSDKLIF
>few|TRDV1
CALGSIWPVVDKLIF
>-|TRDV1
CALGAAPDNLGDTTDKLIF
>few|TRDV1
CALGEGDLRYTDKLIF
>-|TRDV1
CALGASRGEGYTDKLIF
>few|TRDV1
CALGEQYTDKLIF
>few|TRDV1
CALGELLLGDTDDKLIF
>few|TRDV1
CALGDLLSYPPVGNGADKLIF
>-|TRDV1
CALGDPWPSPPFTGEYTDKLIF
>-|TRDV1
CALGERTLGLGIQGTDKLIF
>-|TRDV3
CAFFRRTTGLRWSGGRYTDKLIF
>few|TRDV1
CALGDACSGGPYTDKLIF
>-|TRDV2
CACDRRTGGYGNKLIF
>few|TRDV1
CALGELWEDPPFLPGIRLSTDKLIF
>few|TRDV1
CALVCPVPLGWGPPMYTDKLIF
>-|TRDV1
CALGEPLAGLPSCKLGDADKLIF